This TCR beta chain originates from a study of T cell responses to AZD1222 COVID-19 vaccine. Study in general: Second doses were pooled across both intervals (about 4 or about 12 weeks).

This clone was observed a handful of times. What it binds is unknown. This CDR3 comprises 16 residues. V was shortened by 7 bases and J by 9 bases, with 25 bases between the two germline ends. Germline V gene data show CDR1 as LGHNA and CDR2 as YNFKEQ. Clones were read by immunoSEQ multiplex PCR, and TCRdb kept only the in-frame ones, dropping some. The sample holds some 110,000 clones, around 89% seen once. The study's findings and limits: In all cases, repertoires were sampled only after the peak T cell response. Baseline seropositivity characterized only six or seven AZD1222 recipients. Regions 160-218 and 743-854 held dominance among vaccine-associated CD4 TCRs, which spanned spike.

The chain is built from TRBV4-2 and TRBJ2-1; D is tentatively TRBD1 or TRBD2 (6 bases each). This clonotype was obtained from an adult in good health. This specimen was peripheral blood, taken on day 0 of AZD1222 vaccination. The CDR3 nucleotides are TGTGCCAGCACCTCGGGGGCGCCGGCTGGAGGGATTGAGCAGTTCTTC. Amino acids: CASTSGAPAGGIEQFF.